The entry below describes one T cell receptor (beta chain). The authors' processing: By means of reference gene primer amplification, nucleated cell counts were estimated. The repertoire was sequenced with immunoSEQ multiplex PCR; TCRdb's copy has only in-frame clones and lacks some. V and J calls and clone size are copied from that table; D and trimming were computed from the DNA. The table has over 150,000 clones, just under 85% seen once. This entry is derived from a study of blood T cell repertoires in COVID-19. Overall study: The United States, Italy and Spain were the sources of the acute and convalescent COVID-19 samples. From T cells, B-cell-depleted T cells, or PBMCs came the material, which was cDNA or gDNA.

Germline V gives CDR1 SGDLS, CDR2 YYNGEE. After removal of 0 bases from V and 4 bases from J, the junction contained 6 bases not matched to a gene. CDR3 size: 15 residues. The chain recombines TRBV9 with TRBJ1-1; 7 bases are shared with TRBD1. The sequence was collected from a woman in her sixties or seventies with acute or convalescent COVID-19. The specimen sequenced was peripheral blood. For the CDR3, the DNA is TGTGCCAGCAGCGTAGCTACGGCAGGGGGCACTGAAGCTTTCTTT. It specifies CASSVATAGGTEAFF.